This T cell receptor (beta chain) came from a study of blood T cells in healthy people across ages. Findings and limits, study-wide: Per million T cells, the diversity of TCR beta decreased roughly linearly as age advanced. Comparison with aged donors showed that long-lived donors had more naive CD4+ cells and higher diversity.

Primed by a sample-barcoded 5' primer and a J-beta primer mix, a second PCR proceeded for about 6 to 11 cycles. TCRdb reprocessed the 5' RACE reads with MiXCR, giving one entry per CDR3 protein. The sample includes 1.5 million to 2 million distinct CDR3 sequences, roughly 52% of them seen just once. V lost 10 bases and J lost 5; bases outside the gene matches: 10. From germline, CDR1 is MNHEY and CDR2 SMNVEV (reference sequence). This CDR3 has 13 amino acids. On this clonotype: The antigen is unknown.

Sequencing was performed on blood. The V gene is TRBV27, the J gene TRBJ2-7; the match to TRBD1 covers 8 bases. This sequence originates from a woman aged 40 to 49 in good health. The CDR3 sequence: CATKGQGAHEQYF. CDR3 DNA sequence: TGTGCCACCAAGGGGCAGGGGGCCCACGAGCAGTACTTC.